What follows are 5 T cell receptor beta chains derived from one specimen sequenced in a study of cytomegalovirus exposure and HLA in healthy donors. The study ran its PCR with 60 Vbeta and 13 Jbeta primers. Profiled with immunoSEQ multiplex PCR; TCRdb holds only in-frame clones, not every one. The sample contains 85,000 to 100,000 clones, approximately 72% of which appear only once. The sequenced sample consisted of PBMCs. The receptors here all came from a man aged 35 to 55 in good health and CMV-seropositive.

The chain carries TRBV14 and TRBJ2-5; possible D gene TRBD2, 6 bases. The germline gives CDR1 SGHDN, CDR2 FVKESK. The CDR3 runs to 14 residues. Deletions cut 0 bases from V and 9 bases from J, with 14 bases between. The CDR3 bases are TGTGCCAGCAGCCAAGATGGCAGCCGGAGGGCCCAGTACTTC. This codes for CASSQDGSRRAQYF.

In its sample, this clone was seen a few times. The rearrangement uses TRBV7-9 and TRBJ1-1; weak D call: TRBD1 (6 bases). CDR1 SEHNR and CDR2 FQNEAQ come from the germline V gene (reference sequence). The CDR3 length is 12 residues. V lost 8 bases and J lost 6, with 13 bases in between. CDR3 region: CASGGPKPEAFF. The CDR3 DNA reads TGTGCCAGCGGGGGCCCGAAACCTGAAGCTTTCTTT.

The V and J genes are TRBV19 and TRBJ2-1; the match to TRBD1 covers 8 bases. After removal of 9 bases from V and 2 bases from J, the junction contained 3 bases not matched to a gene. Germline CDR1 LNHDA, CDR2 SQIVND (reference sequence). The CDR3 is 13 residues long. In DNA, the CDR3 is TGTGCCAGCCGGGGACAGGCCTACAATGAGCAGTTCTTC. Its translation: CASRGQAYNEQFF.

J is TRBJ2-1 and V is TRBV7-9; D unresolved. Trimming pared 6 bases from V and 6 bases from J, leaving 9 bases between. Germline V gives CDR1 SEHNR, CDR2 FQNEAQ (reference sequence). There are 12 residues in the CDR3. The CDR3 DNA follows: TGTGCCAGCAGTACAGACGCCAATGAGCAGTTCTTC. This translates into CASSTDANEQFF. The full variable domain, rest sourced from reference TRBV7-9 and TRBJ2-1, is DTGVSQNPRHKITKRGQNVTFRCDPISEHNRLYWYRQTLGQGPEFLTYFQNEAQLEKSRLLSDRFSAERPKGSFSTLEIQRTEQGDSAMYLCASSTDANEQFFGPGTRLTVL.

The CDR3 reads CASSLGGAGGSSYEQYF. CDR3 nucleotide sequence: TGTGCCAGCAGCTTAGGAGGGGCGGGAGGAAGCTCCTACGAGCAGTACTTC. The V gene is TRBV7-2, the J gene TRBJ2-7; 8 positions agree with TRBD2. The CDR3 sequence is 17 residues long. The V gene's germline CDR1 is SGHTA and CDR2 FQGNSA. V lost 1 base and J lost 0; bases outside the gene matches: 8.